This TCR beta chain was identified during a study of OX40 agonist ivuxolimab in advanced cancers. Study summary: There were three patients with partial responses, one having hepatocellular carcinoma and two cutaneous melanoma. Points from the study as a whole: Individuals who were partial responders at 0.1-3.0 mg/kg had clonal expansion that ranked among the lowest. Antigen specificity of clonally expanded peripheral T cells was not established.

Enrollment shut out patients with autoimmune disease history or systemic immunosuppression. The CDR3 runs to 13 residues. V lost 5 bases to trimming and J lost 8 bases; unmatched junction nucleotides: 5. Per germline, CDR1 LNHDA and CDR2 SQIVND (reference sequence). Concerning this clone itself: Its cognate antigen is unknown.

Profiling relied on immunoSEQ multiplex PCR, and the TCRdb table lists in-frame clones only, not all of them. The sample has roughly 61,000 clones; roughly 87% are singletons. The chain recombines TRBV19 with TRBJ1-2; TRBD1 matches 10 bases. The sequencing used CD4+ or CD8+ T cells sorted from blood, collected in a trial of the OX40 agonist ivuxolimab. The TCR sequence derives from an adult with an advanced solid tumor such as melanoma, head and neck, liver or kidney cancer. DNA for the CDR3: TGTGCCAGTAGTCTCGGGACAGGGGTAGGCTACACCTTC. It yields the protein CASSLGTGVGYTF.